This T cell receptor beta chain comes out of a study of blood T cell repertoires in COVID-19. Followed over time, Seattle patients had been enrolled while infection was active. Libraries were prepared by immunoSEQ multiplex PCR; TCRdb keeps only in-frame clonotypes and omits some of them. This table holds more than 150,000 clones, around 94% found once. Trimming at V came to 7 bases and at J to 4 bases, leaving 6 bases not matched to a gene. The CDR3 runs 13 residues. Germline V gene sequence: CDR1 LNHDA, CDR2 SQIVND (reference sequence). This clone was observed a handful of times. The TCR was taken from a man between 25 and 39 years old with COVID-19, enrolled during active disease. The J gene is TRBJ1-1, the V gene TRBV19; 7 nucleotides line up with TRBD1. The sequenced sample consisted of peripheral blood. The CDR3 is CASTWTGPTEAFF. The CDR3 DNA reads TGTGCCAGTACCTGGACAGGCCCCACTGAAGCTTTCTTT. Variable domain in full (rest from reference TRBV19 and TRBJ1-1): DGGITQSPKYLFRKEGQNVTLSCEQNLNHDAMYWYRQDPGQGLRLIYYSQIVNDFQKGDIAEGYSVSREKKESFPLTVTSAQKNPTAFYLCASTWTGPTEAFFGQGTRLTVV.